This record covers a single T cell receptor beta chain. The antigen it recognizes is unknown. For sequencing, an Illumina HiSeq 2000 was employed. TCR beta cDNA libraries were made by 5'RACE template switching that added a universal primer site and unique molecular identifiers. cDNA synthesis was primed from the TCR beta constant segment, followed by two successive PCR amplification steps. The authors' analysis ran thus. MIGEC was used to demultiplex reads and group reads by UMI, and MiTCR was used to assemble and quantify clonotypes. Only TCR cDNA sequences supported by at least two reads were kept to exclude erroneous sequences. Downstream repertoire analysis used the tcR package, and clonotypes were matched across fractions by CDR3 nucleotide sequence plus V segment. VDJmatch was used to annotate antigen specificity against VDJdb, with one amino acid substitution in CDR3 allowed. TCRdb reanalyzed the reads, keeping one entry per CDR3 protein sequence and omitting DNA. The V and J calls follow TCRdb's processing rather than the paper's. The table kept for this sample lists 500,000 to 600,000 distinct CDR3 sequences. The ten largest clones represent around 4% of the sample.

This specimen comes from a study of T cells expressing NK-cell markers (dated by TCRdb to the early 2020s). In the study overall: TCR beta-chain repertoires were profiled in sorted CD3+CD56+NKG2C+, CD3+CD56+NKG2C- and CD3+CD56-NKG2C+ T-cell subsets from roughly eight donors. Among the eight sequenced donors, seven were HCMV-seropositive and one was HCMV-seronegative. The study sequenced eight donors, all healthy volunteers chosen at random: three men and five women. Libraries were sequenced as 2 x 150 bp reads on Illumina HiSeq 2000/2500, MiSeq or NextSeq. The research as a whole found: For six donors, the dominant CD3+CD56+NKG2C+ clonotypes were among the top 10 CD8+ clonotypes and accounted for about 1.0-7.5% of CD8+ T cells. Those dominant clonotypes were again the most abundant among CD3+CD56-NKG2C+ cells in several donors, at roughly 28.3-60.1%. It remained unclear whether the expanded NKG2C-expressing T cell clones were specific for HCMV antigens.

The CDR3 measures 14 amino acids from cysteine to phenylalanine. The entry carries no DNA sequence. HCMV serostatus was determined by detecting HCMV-specific IgG in serum with a commercial ELISA kit. Peripheral blood mononuclear cells were isolated from blood by Ficoll density gradient centrifugation. This clonotype originated in a man aged 18-30 years in good health. Donor details come from another sample of the same person, matched by shared clones. Sequenced sample: blood T cells: a sorted CD56 or NKG2C T cell subset, CD4+ or CD8+ T cells, or bulk PBMC T cells (not recorded which). This receptor chain uses TRBV12-3 or TRBV12-4 and TRBJ2-1; with no DNA, the TCRdb D assignment of TRBD2 cannot be verified. The CDR3 here reads CASSSGTHSWEQFF.